The rows below give T cell receptor beta chains drawn from one sample of a study of control samples from healthy donors and cancer patients. Clones were read by immunoSEQ multiplex PCR, and TCRdb kept only the in-frame ones, dropping some. The sample has about 120,000 clones, roughly 90% seen once. Specimen: blood. These TCRs come from a man in his forties or fifties in good health. The CDR3 runs from the conserved cysteine through the conserved F or W. A D gene is named only where the DNA matches it firmly.

length	J	D	V	CDR3
18	TRBJ1-1	TRBD1	TRBV25-1	CASSENPPTGWANTEAFF
12	TRBJ2-7	.	TRBV25-1	CASSDYIHEQYF
14	TRBJ2-2	.	TRBV19	CASSPRQDPGELFF
12	TRBJ1-2	.	TRBV5-5	CASSPYRVDYTF
15	TRBJ2-1	.	TRBV29-1	CSVEVGPAGTVEQFF
14	TRBJ2-2	.	TRBV10-3	CAIGRVSDTGELFF
14	TRBJ1-6	TRBD1	TRBV6-1	CASSETGEGSPLHF
15	TRBJ2-1	TRBD2	TRBV5-1	CASSASGSAYNEQFF
12	TRBJ1-2	.	TRBV29-1	CSVLQGRFGYTF
14	TRBJ1-6	TRBD1	TRBV7-8	CASSSGQSRSPLHF
14	TRBJ1-2	.	TRBV2	CASSPTQANYGYTF
14	TRBJ2-2	.	TRBV9	CASSVGGDTGELFF
15	TRBJ1-2	TRBD1	TRBV2	CASSDRTGMNYGYTF
11	TRBJ2-7	.	TRBV30	CAWRVGFEQYF
15	TRBJ1-4	TRBD1	TRBV5-6	CASSLAKTGDEKLFF
14	TRBJ2-7	TRBD1	TRBV27	CASSLRGTVYEQYF
19	TRBJ1-1	.	TRBV10-2	CASSEYIGLLRAMNTEAFF
14	TRBJ2-5	TRBD1	TRBV5-4	CASSPGTGTETQYF
14	TRBJ2-1	TRBD2	TRBV27	CASRWTSGNNEQFF
15	TRBJ2-3	TRBD2	TRBV6-5	CASQTSGGVPDTQYF
13	TRBJ1-1	.	TRBV27	CASSLRGKAEAFF